Here is one T cell receptor beta chain with its context. Its target is not known. Use of 60 Vbeta and 13 Jbeta primers characterized the PCR. Only in-frame clones appear in the TCRdb table, and some are missing; sequencing was by immunoSEQ multiplex PCR. In the table there are approximately 100,000 clones, 64% of which are singletons. CDR3 length: 16 amino acids. V was shortened by 0 bases and J by 3 bases, with 15 bases between the two germline ends. The germline V gene has CDR1 SGHVS and CDR2 FQNEAQ. The data derive from a study of cytomegalovirus exposure and HLA in healthy donors. Study in general: Samples from HLA-typed donors yielded around 85 million unique TCRs in an early data release. Whole-study findings and limits: Later analysis associated a missense DCLRE1C variant with TCR beta V- and J-gene trimming.

The V and J genes are TRBV7-8 and TRBJ2-7, with D possibly TRBD2 on 5 matching bases. The source of this sequence is a human donor in good health. Sequenced input: PBMCs. The DNA of the CDR3 is TGTGCCAGCAGCTTAGCGGGCCTAGCACCTTACTACGAGCAGTACTTC. Translated: CASSLAGLAPYYEQYF. The full variable domain, completed using reference TRBV7-8 and TRBJ2-7, is GAGVSQSPRYKVAKRGQDVALRCDPISGHVSLFWYQQALGQGPEFLTYFQNEAQLDKSGLPSDRFFAERPEGSVSTLKIQRTQQEDSAVYLCASSLAGLAPYYEQYFGPGTRLTVT.